In this sample, the clone carrying this T cell receptor (beta chain) turned up a few times. This sample stems from a study of blood T cell repertoires in COVID-19. The wider study: Spain, Italy and the United States supplied samples that represented acute and convalescent COVID-19.

Participant-reported clinical history was the basis for cohort assignment. Participants classified as exposed had met a COVID-19 case within 2 weeks before study entry. Germline assignment: CDR1 MNHEY and CDR2 SVGEGT. V was clipped by 5 bases and J by 8 bases, with 21 bases between them. The CDR3 is 16 amino acids. How the authors handled the data: Estimated nucleated cell counts came from reference gene primer amplification. Only in-frame clones appear in the TCRdb table, and some are missing; sequencing was by immunoSEQ multiplex PCR. The V and J calls and clone size were taken over from that table, and D and trimming were inferred from the DNA. The sample carries about 250,000 clones, around nine tenths recorded once.

The source is a middle-aged woman who had been exposed to COVID-19. Sequenced input: PBMCs or T cells enriched from blood (not recorded which). This chain connects TRBV6-2 or TRBV6-3 to TRBJ1-4, with a possible D match to TRBD1 (5 bases). CDR3 in DNA: TGTGCCAGCAGTCGGGGGGGGAGGGCTGCTACCGAAAAACTGTTTTTT. It yields the protein CASSRGGRAATEKLFF.